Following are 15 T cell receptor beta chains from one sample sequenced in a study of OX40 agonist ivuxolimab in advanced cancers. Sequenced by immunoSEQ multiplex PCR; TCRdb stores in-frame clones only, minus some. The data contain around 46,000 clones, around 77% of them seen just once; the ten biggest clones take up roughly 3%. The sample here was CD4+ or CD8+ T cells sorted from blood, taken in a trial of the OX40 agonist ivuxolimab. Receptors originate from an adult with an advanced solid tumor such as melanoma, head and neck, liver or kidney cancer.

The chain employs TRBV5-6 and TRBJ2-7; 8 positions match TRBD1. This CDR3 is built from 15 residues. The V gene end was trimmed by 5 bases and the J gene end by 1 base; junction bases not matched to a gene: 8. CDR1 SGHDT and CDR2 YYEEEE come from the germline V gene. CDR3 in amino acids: CASRAGGPQSYEQYF. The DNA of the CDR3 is TGTGCCAGCAGGGCAGGGGGCCCTCAGTCCTACGAGCAGTACTTC.

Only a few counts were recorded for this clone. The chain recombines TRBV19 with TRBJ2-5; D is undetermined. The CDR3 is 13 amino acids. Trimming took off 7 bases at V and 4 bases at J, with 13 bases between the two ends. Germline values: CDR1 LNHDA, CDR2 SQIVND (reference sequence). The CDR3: CASTTDPGETQYF. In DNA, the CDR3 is TGTGCCAGTACCACGGACCCGGGAGAGACCCAGTACTTC.

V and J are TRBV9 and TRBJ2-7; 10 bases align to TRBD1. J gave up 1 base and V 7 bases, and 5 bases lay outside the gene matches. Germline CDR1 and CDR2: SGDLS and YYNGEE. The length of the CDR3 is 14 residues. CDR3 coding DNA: TGTGCCAGCGGGCCGGGACAGGGGTCCTACGAGCAGTACTTC. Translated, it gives CASGPGQGSYEQYF.

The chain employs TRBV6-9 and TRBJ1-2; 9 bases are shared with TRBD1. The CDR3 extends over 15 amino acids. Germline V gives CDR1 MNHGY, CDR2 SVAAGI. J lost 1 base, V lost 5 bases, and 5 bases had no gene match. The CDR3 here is CASSRKTGGNYGYTF. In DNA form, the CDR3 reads TGTGCCAGCAGTCGAAAGACAGGGGGTAACTATGGCTACACCTTC.

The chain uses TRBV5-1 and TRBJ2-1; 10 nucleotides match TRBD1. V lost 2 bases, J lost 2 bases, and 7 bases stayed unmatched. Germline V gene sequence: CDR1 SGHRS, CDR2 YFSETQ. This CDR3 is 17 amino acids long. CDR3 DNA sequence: TGCGCCAGCAGCTTAGACAGGGGGCGCTTAGCCTACAATGAGCAGTTCTTC. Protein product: CASSLDRGRLAYNEQFF. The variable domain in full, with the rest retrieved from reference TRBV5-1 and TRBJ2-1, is KAGVTQTPRYLIKTRGQQVTLSCSPISGHRSVSWYQQTPGQGLQFLFEYFSETQRNKGNFPGRFSGRQFSNSRSEMNVSTLELGDSALYLCASSLDRGRLAYNEQFFGPGTRLTVL.

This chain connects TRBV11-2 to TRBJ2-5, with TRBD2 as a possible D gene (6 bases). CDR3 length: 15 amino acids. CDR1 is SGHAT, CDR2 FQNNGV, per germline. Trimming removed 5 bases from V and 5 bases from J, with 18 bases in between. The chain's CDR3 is CASSPRWGTGETQYF. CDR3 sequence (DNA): TGTGCCAGCAGCCCCCGGTGGGGGACTGGGGAGACCCAGTACTTC.

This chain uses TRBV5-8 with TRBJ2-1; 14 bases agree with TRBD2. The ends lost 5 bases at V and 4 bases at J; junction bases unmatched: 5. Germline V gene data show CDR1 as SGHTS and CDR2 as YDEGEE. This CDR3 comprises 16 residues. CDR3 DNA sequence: TGTGCCAGCAGTGTACGGACTAGCGGGAGGTACAATGAGCAGTTCTTC. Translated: CASSVRTSGRYNEQFF.

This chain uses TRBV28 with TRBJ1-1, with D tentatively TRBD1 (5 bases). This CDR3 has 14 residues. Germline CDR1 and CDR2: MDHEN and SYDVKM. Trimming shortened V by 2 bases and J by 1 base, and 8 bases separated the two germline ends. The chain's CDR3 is CASSLIGANTEAFF. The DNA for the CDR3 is TGTGCCAGCAGTTTAATAGGGGCGAACACTGAAGCTTTCTTT.

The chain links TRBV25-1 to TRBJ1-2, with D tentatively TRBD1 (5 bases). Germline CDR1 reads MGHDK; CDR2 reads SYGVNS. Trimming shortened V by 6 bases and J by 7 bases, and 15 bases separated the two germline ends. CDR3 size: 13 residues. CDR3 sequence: CASSAGGVRGYTF. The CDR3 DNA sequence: TGTGCCAGCAGCGCGGGGGGAGTACGTGGCTACACCTTC.

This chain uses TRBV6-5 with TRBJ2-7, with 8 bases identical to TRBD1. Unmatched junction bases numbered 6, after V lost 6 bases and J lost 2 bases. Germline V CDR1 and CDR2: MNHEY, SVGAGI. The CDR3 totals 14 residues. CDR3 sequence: CASSRAQGAYEQYF. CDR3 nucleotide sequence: TGTGCCAGCAGCCGAGCACAGGGGGCCTACGAGCAGTACTTC.

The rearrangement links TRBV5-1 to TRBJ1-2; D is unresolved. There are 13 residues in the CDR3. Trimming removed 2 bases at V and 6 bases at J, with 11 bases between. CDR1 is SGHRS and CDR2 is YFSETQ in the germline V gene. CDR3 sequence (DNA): TGCGCCAGCAGCTTTGACGGACGGAATGGCTACACCTTC. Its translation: CASSFDGRNGYTF.

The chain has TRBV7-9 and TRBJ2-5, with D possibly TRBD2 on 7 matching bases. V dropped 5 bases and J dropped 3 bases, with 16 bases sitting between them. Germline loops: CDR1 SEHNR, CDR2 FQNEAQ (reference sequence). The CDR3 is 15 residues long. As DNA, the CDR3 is TGTGCCAGCAGCCAAGGGGGGGACTGGGAAGAGACCCAGTACTTC. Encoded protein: CASSQGGDWEETQYF. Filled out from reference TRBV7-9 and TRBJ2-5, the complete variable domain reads DTGVSQNPRHKITKRGQNVTFRCDPISEHNRLYWYRQTLGQGPEFLTYFQNEAQLEKSRLLSDRFSAERPKGSFSTLEIQRTEQGDSAMYLCASSQGGDWEETQYFGPGTRLLVL.

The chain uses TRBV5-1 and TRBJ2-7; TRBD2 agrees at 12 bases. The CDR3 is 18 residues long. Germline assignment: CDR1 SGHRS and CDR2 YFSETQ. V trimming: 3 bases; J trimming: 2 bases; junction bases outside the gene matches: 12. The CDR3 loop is CASSSGRGTSGLAYEQYF. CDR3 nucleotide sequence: TGCGCCAGCAGCTCGGGCCGAGGGACTAGCGGGCTGGCCTACGAGCAGTACTTC.

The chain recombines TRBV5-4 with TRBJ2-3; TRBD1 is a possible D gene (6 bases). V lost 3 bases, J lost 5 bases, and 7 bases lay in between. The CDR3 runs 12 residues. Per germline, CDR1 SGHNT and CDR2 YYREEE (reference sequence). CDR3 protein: CASSWTVDTQYF. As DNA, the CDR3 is TGTGCCAGCAGCTGGACAGTAGATACGCAGTATTTT.

CDR3 loop: CASSQQETQYF. The DNA for the CDR3 is TGTGCCAGCTCTCAACAAGAGACCCAGTACTTC. This chain links TRBV18 with TRBJ2-5; the D is unclear. Trimming removed 6 bases at V and 2 bases at J, with 4 bases between. Germline V gives CDR1 KGHSH, CDR2 LQKENI. The CDR3 runs 11 residues.